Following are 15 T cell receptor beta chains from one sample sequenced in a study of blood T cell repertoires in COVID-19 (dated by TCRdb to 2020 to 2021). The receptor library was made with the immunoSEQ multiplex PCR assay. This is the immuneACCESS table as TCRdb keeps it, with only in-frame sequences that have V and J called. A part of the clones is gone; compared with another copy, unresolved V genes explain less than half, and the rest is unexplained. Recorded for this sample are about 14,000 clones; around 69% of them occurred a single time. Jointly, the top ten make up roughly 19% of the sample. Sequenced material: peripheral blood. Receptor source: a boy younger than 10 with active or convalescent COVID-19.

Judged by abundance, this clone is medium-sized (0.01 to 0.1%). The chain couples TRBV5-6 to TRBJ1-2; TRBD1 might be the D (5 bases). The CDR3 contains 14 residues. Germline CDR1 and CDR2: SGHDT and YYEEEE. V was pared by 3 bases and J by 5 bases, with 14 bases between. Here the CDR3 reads CASSYLDKGYGYTF. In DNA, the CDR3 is TGTGCCAGCAGCTACTTGGACAAGGGATATGGCTACACCTTC.

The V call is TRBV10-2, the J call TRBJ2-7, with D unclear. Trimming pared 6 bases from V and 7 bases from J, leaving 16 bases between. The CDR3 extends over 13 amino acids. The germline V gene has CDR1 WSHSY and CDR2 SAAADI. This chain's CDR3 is CASSVTFIREQYV. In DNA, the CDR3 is TGCGCCAGCAGCGTAACCTTTATTCGGGAGCAGTACGTC.

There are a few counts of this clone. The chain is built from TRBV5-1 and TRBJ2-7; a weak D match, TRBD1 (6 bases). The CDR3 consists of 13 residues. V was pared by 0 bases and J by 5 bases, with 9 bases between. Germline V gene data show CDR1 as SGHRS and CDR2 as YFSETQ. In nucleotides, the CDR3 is TGCGCCAGCAGCTTGGGTGGGGGCGACGAGCAGTACTTC. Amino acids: CASSLGGGDEQYF.

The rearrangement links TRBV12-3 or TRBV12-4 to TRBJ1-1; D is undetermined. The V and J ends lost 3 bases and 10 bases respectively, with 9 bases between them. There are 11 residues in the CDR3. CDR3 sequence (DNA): TGTGCCAGCAGTTTGCGGGGTACAGCTTTCTTT. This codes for CASSLRGTAFF.

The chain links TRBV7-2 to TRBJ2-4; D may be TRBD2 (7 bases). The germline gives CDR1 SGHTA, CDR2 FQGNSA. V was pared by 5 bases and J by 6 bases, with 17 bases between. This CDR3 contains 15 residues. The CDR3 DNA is TGTGCCAGCAGCCCAAAGGGGGGGGGAAGAAACATTCAGTACTTC. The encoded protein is CASSPKGGGRNIQYF.

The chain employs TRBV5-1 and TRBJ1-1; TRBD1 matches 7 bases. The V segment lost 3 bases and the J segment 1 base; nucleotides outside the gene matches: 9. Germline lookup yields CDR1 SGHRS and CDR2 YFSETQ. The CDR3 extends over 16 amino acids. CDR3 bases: TGCGCCAGCAGCTCTTACAGGGGTGGTAAGAACACTGAAGCTTTCTTT. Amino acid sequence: CASSSYRGGKNTEAFF.

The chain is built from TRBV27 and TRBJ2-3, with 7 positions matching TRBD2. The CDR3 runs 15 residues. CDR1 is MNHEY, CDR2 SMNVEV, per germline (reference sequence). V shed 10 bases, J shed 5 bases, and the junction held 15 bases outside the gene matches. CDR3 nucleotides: TGTGCCACGCACGCCGCTAACGGGGGGATAGATACGCAGTATTTT. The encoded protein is CATHAANGGIDTQYF.

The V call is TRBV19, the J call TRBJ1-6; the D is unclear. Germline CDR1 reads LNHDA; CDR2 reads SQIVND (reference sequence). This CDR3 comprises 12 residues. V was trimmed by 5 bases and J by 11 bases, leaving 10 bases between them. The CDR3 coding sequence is TGTGCCAGTAGTGTCTCAGGTGCACCCCTCCACTTT. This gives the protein CASSVSGAPLHF. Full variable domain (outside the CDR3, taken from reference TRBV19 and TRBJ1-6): DGGITQSPKYLFRKEGQNVTLSCEQNLNHDAMYWYRQDPGQGLRLIYYSQIVNDFQKGDIAEGYSVSREKKESFPLTVTSAQKNPTAFYLCASSVSGAPLHFGNGTRLTVT.

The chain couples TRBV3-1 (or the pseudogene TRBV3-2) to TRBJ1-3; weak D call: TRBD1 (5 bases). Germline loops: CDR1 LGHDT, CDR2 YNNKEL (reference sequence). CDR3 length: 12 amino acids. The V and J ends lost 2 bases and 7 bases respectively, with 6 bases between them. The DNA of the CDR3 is TGTGCCAGCAGCCAAAAGGGGAACACCATATATTTT. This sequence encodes CASSQKGNTIYF.

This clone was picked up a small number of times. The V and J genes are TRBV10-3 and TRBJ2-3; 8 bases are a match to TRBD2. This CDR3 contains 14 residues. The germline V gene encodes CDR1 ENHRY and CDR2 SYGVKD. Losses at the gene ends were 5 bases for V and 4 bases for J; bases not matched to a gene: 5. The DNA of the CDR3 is TGTGCCATCAGTCCGGGACTAGAGGCAGATACGCAGTATTTT. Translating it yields CAISPGLEADTQYF.

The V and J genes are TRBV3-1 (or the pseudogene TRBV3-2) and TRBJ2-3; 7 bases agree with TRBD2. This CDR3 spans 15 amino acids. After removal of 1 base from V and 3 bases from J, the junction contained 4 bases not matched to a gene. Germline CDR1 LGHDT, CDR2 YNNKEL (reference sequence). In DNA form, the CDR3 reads TGTGCCAGCAGCCAAGGCGGGAGTTTAACAGATACGCAGTATTTT. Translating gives CASSQGGSLTDTQYF.

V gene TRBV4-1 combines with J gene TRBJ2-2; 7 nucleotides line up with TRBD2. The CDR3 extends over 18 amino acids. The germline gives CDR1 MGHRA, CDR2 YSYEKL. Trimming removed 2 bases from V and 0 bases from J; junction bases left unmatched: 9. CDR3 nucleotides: TGCGCCAGCAGCCAACAAACCCTAGCGGCGACGAACACCGGGGAGCTGTTTTTT. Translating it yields CASSQQTLAATNTGELFF.

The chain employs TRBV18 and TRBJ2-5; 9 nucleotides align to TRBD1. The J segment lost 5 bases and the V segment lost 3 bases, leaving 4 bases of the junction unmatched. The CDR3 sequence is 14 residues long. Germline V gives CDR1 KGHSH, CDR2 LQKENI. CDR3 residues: CASSPGQGGETQYF. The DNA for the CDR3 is TGTGCCAGCTCACCGGGACAGGGAGGGGAGACCCAGTACTTC.

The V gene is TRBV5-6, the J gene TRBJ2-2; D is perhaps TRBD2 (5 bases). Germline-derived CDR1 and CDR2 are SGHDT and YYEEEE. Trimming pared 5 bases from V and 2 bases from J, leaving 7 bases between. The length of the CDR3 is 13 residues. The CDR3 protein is CASRRGNTGELFF. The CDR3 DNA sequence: TGTGCCAGCAGACGGGGTAACACCGGGGAGCTGTTTTTT.

The CDR3 DNA sequence: TGTGCCAGCAGTTACCCCGGACAGGGCTACACCTTC. It yields the protein CASSYPGQGYTF. The rearrangement joins TRBV12-3 or TRBV12-4 to TRBJ1-2, with D possibly TRBD1 on 6 matching bases. The CDR3 contains 12 residues. V shed 4 bases and J shed 8 bases, with 11 bases lying between them.